This passage covers 14 T cell receptor beta chains from one sample sequenced in a study of blood T cell repertoires in COVID-19. Sequenced by immunoSEQ multiplex PCR; TCRdb stores in-frame clones only, minus some. The sample holds around 100,000 clones, over 80% seen once. What was sequenced was peripheral blood. Receptor source: a man between 65 and 85 years old with active or convalescent COVID-19.

This clone was observed once. The chain links TRBV5-6 to TRBJ2-5, with 9 nucleotides matching TRBD1. Germline CDR1 is SGHDT and CDR2 is YYEEEE. Germline trimming cut 4 bases from V and 4 bases from J; bases unmatched to any gene: 11. The CDR3 runs to 16 residues. The CDR3 protein is CASSRAGQGFAETQYF. The CDR3 DNA reads as TGTGCCAGCAGCCGGGCGGGACAGGGTTTTGCAGAGACCCAGTACTTC.

The chain uses TRBV5-4 and TRBJ2-2; 10 positions agree with TRBD2. Germline V gene data show CDR1 as SGHNT and CDR2 as YYREEE (reference sequence). The CDR3 loop spans 15 amino acids. J gave up 6 bases and V 2 bases, and 4 bases lay outside the gene matches. The CDR3 nucleotides read TGTGCCAGCAGCTTACAGCGGGGGGGCGCCGGGGAGCTGTTTTTT. Its translation is CASSLQRGGAGELFF.

V and J are TRBV5-6 and TRBJ2-4; D gene uncertain. Germline assignment: CDR1 SGHDT and CDR2 YYEEEE. The CDR3 has 17 residues. Trimming pared 1 base from V and 3 bases from J, leaving 17 bases between. CDR3 loop: CASSLRVTGFDKNIQYF. The CDR3, as DNA: TGTGCCAGCAGCTTGCGTGTGACCGGGTTTGACAAAAACATTCAGTACTTC.

The chain uses TRBV2 and TRBJ2-3, with 8 bases lining up with TRBD2. The J segment lost 5 bases and the V segment lost 5 bases, leaving 9 bases of the junction unmatched. This CDR3 has 15 amino acids. Germline lookup yields CDR1 SNHLY and CDR2 FYNNEI. DNA of the CDR3: TGTGCCAGCAGTCCCTACGCGGGGGGCGGAGATACGCAGTATTTT. This gives the protein CASSPYAGGGDTQYF.

This rearrangement joins TRBV28 to TRBJ1-1; 10 bases map to TRBD1. The ends lost 4 bases at V and 11 bases at J; junction bases unmatched: 10. CDR1 and CDR2 from the germline V gene are MDHEN and SYDVKM. The CDR3 is made up of 14 amino acids. Here the CDR3 reads CASSYRDRGPGAFF. CDR3 sequence (DNA): TGTGCCAGCAGTTACCGGGACAGGGGACCTGGGGCTTTCTTT.

Concerning this clone itself: Other DNA variants within this sample encode the same CDR3. The gene calls are TRBV6-5 and TRBJ2-7; a possible D gene is TRBD1 (5 bases). Germline CDR1 and CDR2: MNHEY and SVGAGI. Trimming took 2 bases from V and 7 from J, leaving 15 bases between them. The CDR3 covers 14 residues. Written as DNA, the CDR3 is TGTGCCAGCAGTTACGGACAAGGGTCAAGGGAGCAGTACTTC. It translates to CASSYGQGSREQYF.

The chain couples TRBV13 to TRBJ2-5; 9 nucleotides match TRBD2. V lost 5 bases, J lost 1 base, and 2 bases stayed unmatched. CDR1 PRHDT and CDR2 FYEKMQ come from the germline V gene (reference sequence). The CDR3 extends over 14 amino acids. CDR3 sequence: CASSPRGGQETQYF. CDR3 in DNA: TGTGCCAGCAGCCCGCGGGGGGGCCAAGAGACCCAGTACTTC.

This sequence joins TRBV7-2 and TRBJ1-6, with 7 bases aligning to TRBD1. Trimming cost V 1 base and J 3 bases; bases outside gene matches: 6. The CDR3 sequence is 17 residues long. Germline assignment: CDR1 SGHTA and CDR2 FQGNSA. The CDR3 sequence is CASSLVGTASYNSPLHF. The CDR3 DNA reads as TGTGCCAGCAGCTTAGTCGGGACAGCCAGCTATAATTCACCCCTCCACTTT.

CDR3 nucleotides: TGTGCCAGCAGCTTAGTATCCGGGGGAACAGATACGCAGTATTTT. This encodes CASSLVSGGTDTQYF. V is TRBV11-3 and J is TRBJ2-3; TRBD2 is a possible D gene (6 bases). The CDR3 runs 15 residues. V lost 1 base, J lost 3 bases, and 11 bases lay in between. The germline gives CDR1 SGHNT, CDR2 YENEEA.

This rearrangement joins TRBV7-9 to TRBJ2-5; a weak D match, TRBD2 (5 bases). V was trimmed by 2 bases and J by 0 bases, leaving 7 bases between them. The CDR3 has 14 residues. From germline, CDR1 is SEHNR and CDR2 FQNEAQ (reference sequence). CDR3 sequence: CASSLRADQETQYF. Here the CDR3 DNA reads TGTGCCAGCAGCTTACGAGCGGACCAAGAGACCCAGTACTTC.

The V call is TRBV5-4, the J call TRBJ2-2, with 10 bases matching TRBD1. Trimming at V came to 2 bases and at J to 6 bases, leaving 7 bases not matched to a gene. Germline V gene lookup returns CDR1 SGHNT and CDR2 YYREEE (reference sequence). This CDR3 has 16 residues. The CDR3 DNA sequence: TGTGCCAGCAGCTTCCGGGACAGGGGAAGGCCCGGGGAGCTGTTTTTT. Translation: CASSFRDRGRPGELFF.

The V call is TRBV4-2, the J call TRBJ1-5, with 10 bases identical to TRBD1. From germline, CDR1 is LGHNA and CDR2 YNFKEQ. V shed 1 base, J shed 5 bases, and the junction held 5 bases outside the gene matches. The CDR3 length is 16 residues. The CDR3 nucleotides read TGTGCCAGCAGCCAAGGGGGACAGGGGAGCCATCAGCCCCAGCATTTT. Its translation: CASSQGGQGSHQPQHF.

The chain is built from TRBV19 and TRBJ1-1; D is possibly TRBD1 (6 bases). CDR3 length: 14 amino acids. From germline, CDR1 is LNHDA and CDR2 SQIVND (reference sequence). V was trimmed by 1 base and J by 5 bases, leaving 11 bases between them. CDR3 protein: CASSIAAGVTEAFF. For the CDR3, the DNA is TGTGCCAGTAGTATAGCGGCAGGGGTTACTGAAGCTTTCTTT.

The CDR3 DNA reads TGTGCCAGCAGCTCCGGGACAGGGGGCACCGGGGAGCTGTTTTTT. It translates to CASSSGTGGTGELFF. The chain has TRBV7-3 and TRBJ2-2; 11 bases line up with TRBD1. CDR1 and CDR2 from the germline V gene are SGHTA and FQGTGA. The CDR3 contains 15 residues. The V segment lost 4 bases and the J segment 4 bases; nucleotides outside the gene matches: 2.